This TCR beta chain was recorded in a study of T-cell reconstitution after alpha-beta-depleted transplantation in children. This clonotype was seen only a few times. This CDR3 contains 14 residues. Germline lookup yields CDR1 SGHTA and CDR2 FQGTGA. Trimming removed 4 bases at V and 2 bases at J, with 10 bases between. Unique molecular identifiers tagged the TCRbeta library. TCRdb processed the PCR reads anew with MiXCR; each CDR3 protein has one entry. This sample has approximately 490,000 distinct CDR3 sequences, with 12% found just once. The chain carries TRBV7-3 and TRBJ2-3, with a possible D match to TRBD2 (5 bases). The origin of this receptor is a human donor who donated a stem cell graft to a child with combined immunodeficiency. The sample consisted of PBMCs from the stem cell graft donor, taken from the stem cell graft. CDR3 nucleotide sequence: TGTGCCAGCAGCTACCGGGGATACACAGATACGCAGTATTTT. Amino acids: CASSYRGYTDTQYF.